These T cell receptor beta chains were read from a single sample in a study of blood T cell repertoires in COVID-19. TCRdb's copy holds only in-frame clones and misses some; the assay was immunoSEQ multiplex PCR. There are under 75,000 clones in the sample; roughly 72% occur only once, and about 5% lies in the top ten. The sample comprised peripheral blood. The receptors stem from a woman between 65 and 79 years old with COVID-19, enrolled during active disease. The CDR3 runs from the conserved cysteine through the conserved F or W. The D gene is left open where the match is weak. The size entry is marked missing in some rows and otherwise reads once, few, many or a size class.

D,size,J,V,CDR3,DNA
TRBD1,-,TRBJ1-2,TRBV5-3,CARSVTGSGGYTF,TGTGCCAGAAGCGTGACAGGGAGTGGGGGCTACACCTTC
-,few,TRBJ1-2,TRBV6-2/TRBV6-3,CASSYLGFSGYGYTF,TGTGCCAGCAGTTACCTGGGCTTTTCTGGCTATGGCTACACCTTC
-,-,TRBJ1-6,TRBV4-3,CASSTHRVDNSPLHF,TGCGCCAGCAGCACACACAGGGTGGATAATTCACCCCTCCACTTT
-,-,TRBJ1-2,TRBV6-2/TRBV6-3,CASSYDRSNYGYTF,TGTGCCAGCAGTTACGACAGATCTAACTATGGCTACACCTTC
TRBD1,-,TRBJ1-6,TRBV10-2,CASRSRGQNSPLHF,TGCGCCAGCAGGTCCAGGGGGCAAAATTCACCCCTCCACTTT
TRBD2,-,TRBJ2-1,TRBV19,CASSITSGGEQFF,TGTGCCAGTAGTATAACTAGCGGGGGAGAGCAGTTCTTC
TRBD2,-,TRBJ2-1,TRBV5-5,CASSGLAGTYNEQFF,TGTGCCAGCAGCGGACTAGCGGGGACCTACAATGAGCAGTTCTTC
-,once,TRBJ1-5,TRBV6-5,CASSYGGGNQPQHF,TGTGCCAGCAGTTACGGGGGGGGGAATCAGCCCCAGCATTTT
TRBD1,-,TRBJ1-1,TRBV5-6,CASSPITMRTGEDEAFF,TGTGCCAGCAGCCCGATTACTATGCGGACAGGGGAGGATGAAGCTTTCTTT
-,-,TRBJ1-1,TRBV19,CASSGGGPHTEAFF,TGTGCCAGTAGTGGCGGGGGGCCTCACACTGAAGCTTTCTTT
TRBD2,few,TRBJ2-3,TRBV11-2,CASSSSGLETDTQYF,TGTGCCAGCAGCTCATCGGGACTAGAGACAGATACGCAGTATTTT
TRBD1,-,TRBJ1-2,TRBV18,CASSPTQGDYGYTF,TGTGCCAGCTCACCGACACAGGGGGACTATGGCTACACCTTC
TRBD1,-,TRBJ1-1,TRBV5-8,CASSQDRVRTEAFF,TGTGCCAGCAGCCAGGACAGGGTTCGGACTGAAGCTTTCTTT
-,-,TRBJ1-1,TRBV25-1,CASSGTGGTEAFF,TGTGCCAGCAGTGGTACGGGGGGCACTGAAGCTTTCTTT
TRBD1,-,TRBJ2-1,TRBV9,CASSGGQGPYNEQFF,TGTGCCAGCAGCGGGGGACAGGGACCCTACAATGAGCAGTTCTTC
-,-,TRBJ2-1,TRBV5-5,CASSVRWGENEQFF,TGTGCCAGCAGCGTCAGATGGGGGGAGAATGAGCAGTTCTTC
-,-,TRBJ2-7,TRBV18,CASSRKLGAVEQYF,TGTGCCAGCTCACGAAAACTCGGTGCCGTCGAGCAGTACTTC
TRBD1,once,TRBJ1-2,TRBV5-4,CASSEDRGSYGYTF,TGTGCCAGCAGCGAGGACAGGGGATCCTATGGCTACACCTTC
-,-,TRBJ2-2,TRBV6-6,CASSRRPSALNTGELFF,TGTGCCAGCAGTCGACGACCTAGCGCCTTAAACACCGGGGAGCTGTTTTTT
TRBD1,-,TRBJ1-2,TRBV11-2,CASSLDRQGPFYGYTF,TGTGCCAGCAGCTTAGATCGACAGGGGCCCTTCTATGGCTACACCTTC
TRBD2,-,TRBJ2-3,TRBV7-2,CASSFQRGGDTQYF,TGTGCCAGCAGCTTCCAGCGGGGGGGAGATACGCAGTATTTT
TRBD1,-,TRBJ1-5,TRBV5-6,CASSPDRGNQPQHF,TGTGCCAGCAGCCCGGACAGGGGAAATCAGCCCCAGCATTTT
TRBD1,-,TRBJ1-2,TRBV2,CASNQDRGRNDGYTF,TGTGCCAGCAACCAAGACAGGGGGCGAAATGATGGCTACACCTTC
-,-,TRBJ2-2,TRBV4-3,CASSPLAGTGELFF,TGCGCCAGCAGTCCCCTGGCGGGGACCGGGGAGCTGTTTTTT
-,-,TRBJ1-6,TRBV9,CASSAEGVLGSPLHF,TGTGCCAGCAGCGCCGAAGGAGTATTGGGTTCACCCCTCCACTTT
-,few,TRBJ2-2,TRBV5-8,CASIPLGRENTGELFF,TGTGCCAGCATCCCCTTAGGGCGGGAAAACACCGGGGAGCTGTTTTTT
TRBD2,-,TRBJ2-5,TRBV20-1,CSASKESGGAKETQYF,TGCAGTGCTAGTAAGGAGAGCGGGGGGGCAAAAGAGACCCAGTACTTC
-,-,TRBJ1-5,TRBV7-2,CASSLWGNHRGPQHF,TGTGCCAGCAGCTTATGGGGTAACCATAGGGGGCCCCAGCATTTT
TRBD1,-,TRBJ1-1,TRBV6-6,CASSPSWGRGQNTEAFF,TGTGCCAGCAGTCCCTCCTGGGGCAGGGGGCAGAACACTGAAGCTTTCTTT